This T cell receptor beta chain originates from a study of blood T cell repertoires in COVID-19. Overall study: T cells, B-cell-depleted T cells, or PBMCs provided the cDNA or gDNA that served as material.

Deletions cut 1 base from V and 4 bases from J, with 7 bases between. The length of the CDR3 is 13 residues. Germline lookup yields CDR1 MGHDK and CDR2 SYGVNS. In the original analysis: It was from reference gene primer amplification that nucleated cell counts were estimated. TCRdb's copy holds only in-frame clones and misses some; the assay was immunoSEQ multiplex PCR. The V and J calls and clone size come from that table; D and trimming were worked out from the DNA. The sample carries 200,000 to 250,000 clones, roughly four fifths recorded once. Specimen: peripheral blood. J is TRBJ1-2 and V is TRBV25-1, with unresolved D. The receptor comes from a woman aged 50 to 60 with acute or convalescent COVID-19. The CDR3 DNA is TGTGCCAGCAGTGAATCGGGGAGCTATGGCTACACCTTC. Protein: CASSESGSYGYTF.